This entry features one T cell receptor beta chain sequence. This clone occurred a few times. The clone's antigen remains unknown. Nothing much larger sits one base from this clone, and base qualities are not available. The library was generated by the immunoSEQ multiplex PCR assay. Not all clones reach the TCRdb copy of this immuneACCESS table, which keeps in-frame sequences only. Checked studies attribute under half of the gap to unresolved V genes and leave the rest unexplained. This sample comprises roughly 560,000 clones, roughly 74% of them detected only once. The ten largest clones capture roughly 0.013% of the sample. This record belongs to a study of shared T cell receptors in the human thymus (dated by TCRdb to the early 2020s). Regarding the study in general: The study examined how the human thymus generates shared, self-reactive T-cell receptor alpha chains.

At the junction V is shortened by 3 bases and J by 0 bases, with 12 bases in between. The CDR3 runs 15 amino acids, cysteine and phenylalanine included. Only the CDR3 DNA is retained, 45 bases long and in frame from the first base. Sequences SQVTM (CDR1) and ANQGSEA (CDR2) are obtained from the germline V gene. In addition, the sample was reused for a study of human thymus T cells. The second study's authors report: The donors were immunologically healthy infants in Finland who had open corrective cardiac surgery for congenital heart defects. The thymus tissue came from surgical resects taken out during corrective cardiac surgery. V and J gene segment usage appeared biased in both thymic and peripheral blood repertoires. The related research reported highly overlapping thymic TCR repertoires among unrelated individuals. The study characterized TCR alpha and beta repertoires from under ten infant thymus samples and a few related peripheral blood samples. Donor ages ranging from 7 to 244 days were recorded, and several male and a couple of female infants were included in the cohort. Thymocytes were mechanically released from the tissue and were stored as pellets of about 9.5-33 million cells at -70 degrees C. Genomic DNA was extracted from frozen cell pellets with a QIAsymphony instrument. TCRB and TCRAD loci were amplified from a standardized quantity of quality-controlled genomic DNA using the immunoSEQ multiplex PCR assay. Amplicons spanned the V(D)J region at a length sufficient to cover the CDR3 and identify V and J genes. The commercial immunoSEQ service was used to sequence amplicons on an Illumina platform. Corrections for primer bias and sequencing errors followed previously described methods, while TCRAD and TCRB definitions were based on the IMGT database. The repertoires were analysed using immunoSEQ Analyzer 3.0 and VDJTools for basic statistics, V/J segment usage, diversity estimates, rarefaction and pairwise overlap. Diversity was estimated using the Chao1, ChaoE, Efron-Thisted, Shannon and inverse Simpson indices, and was also estimated on datasets down-sampled to the size of the smallest sample. For repertoire overlap, CDR3 nucleotide sequence, V gene and J gene had to match strictly, and clustering was done by Jaccard-based multidimensional scaling. On average, thymus samples yielded 750,000 to 1,000,000 unique TCRB clonotypes, whereas blood samples yielded approximately 84,000.

This clonotype was obtained from a boy under two years old with a congenital heart defect. Donor details come from another sample of the same person, matched by shared clones. The chain is assembled from TRBV29-1 and TRBJ2-1, with TRBD2 tentatively as D gene (6 bases match). The sequenced sample consisted of thymocytes. The CDR3 reads as follows: CSVDRGTGSYNEQFF. The nucleotide sequence is TGCAGCGTTGATCGGGGGACGGGCTCCTACAATGAGCAGTTCTTC.